This T cell receptor beta chain was identified in a study of technical replicates of blood from several donors. This table comes from immunoSEQ multiplex PCR, and its TCRdb copy is limited to in-frame clones, with some not included. The sample records around 65,000 clones, 80% to 90% being singletons. This clonotype was obtained from a human donor in good health. Some clones in this sample may be carry-over from other donors' samples. The specimen sequenced was PBMCs.

The CDR3 protein is CSVEDRVGELFF. The DNA of the CDR3 is TGCAGCGTTGAAGATCGGGTAGGGGAGCTGTTTTTT. The J gene is TRBJ2-2, the V gene TRBV29-1; D not certain. Germline V gene sequence: CDR1 SQVTM, CDR2 ANQGSEA. CDR3 length: 12 amino acids. Trimming took off 0 bases at V and 8 bases at J, with 7 bases between the two ends.